This T cell receptor (beta chain) is drawn from a study of T-cell memory formation after mild COVID-19. TCRdb re-called the 5' RACE reads with MiXCR, one entry per CDR3 protein. The repertoire holds 300,000 to 400,000 distinct CDR3 sequences, approximately 14% seen once, with roughly 20% in the top ten. Study-level findings and limits: Later expanders leaned toward CD4+, whereas clones contracting from day 15 to 85 were balanced CD4/CD8. Chiefly within CM and EM were the contracting CD4+ clones; CD8+ ones were within EMRA.

CDR1 and CDR2 (germline): ENHRY, SYGVKD. CDR3 length equals 12 residues. Trimming shortened V by 7 bases and J by 0 bases, and 4 bases separated the two germline ends. Comments on this clonotype: Its antigen remains unknown.

This chain uses TRBV10-3 with TRBJ1-3; D unclear. Sequenced sample: PBMCs or a T cell subset sorted from them (not recorded which). The origin of this receptor is a man between 18 and 29 years old who had mild COVID-19 (a few samples of this study predate the infection). Cell type and time point are not known. The CDR3 coding sequence is TGTGCCATCAAACGCTCTGGAAACACCATATATTTT. Translating it yields CAIKRSGNTIYF.